A single sample gave rise to the 10 T cell receptor beta chains below, sequenced in a study of cytomegalovirus exposure and HLA in healthy donors. 13 Jbeta primers and 60 Vbeta primers were used for the PCR. The data were produced by immunoSEQ multiplex PCR, yet TCRdb's version contains in-frame clones alone and is incomplete. Here the sample spans 150,000 to 200,000 clones, more than 65% being singletons. Sequencing input: PBMCs. These receptor sequences come from a woman in her 30s in good health and CMV-seropositive.

A few counts support this clone. The chain combines TRBV29-1 with TRBJ1-2, with 7 bases that match TRBD1. Germline trimming cut 0 bases from V and 5 bases from J; bases unmatched to any gene: 0. The CDR3 is made up of 12 amino acids. The V gene's germline CDR1 is SQVTM and CDR2 ANQGSEA. The CDR3 DNA reads TGCAGCGTTGAAGACAGGGGGTATGGCTACACCTTC. Protein product: CSVEDRGYGYTF.

The chain uses TRBV28 and TRBJ1-4; 7 nucleotides align to TRBD1. J was trimmed by 4 bases and V by 0 bases; bases with no gene match: 2. The CDR3 has 15 residues. CDR1 is MDHEN, CDR2 SYDVKM, per germline. The CDR3 region is CASSLWTGSNEKLFF. The CDR3 DNA reads TGTGCCAGCAGTTTATGGACAGGGAGTAATGAAAAACTGTTTTTT.

CDR3 DNA: TGTGCCAGCAGCCCTAGCCCTGACAGGGCCGAGCAGTACTTC. This codes for CASSPSPDRAEQYF. The chain joins TRBV11-3 to TRBJ2-7; 7 nucleotides line up with TRBD1. This CDR3 comprises 14 residues. Germline V gene data show CDR1 as SGHNT and CDR2 as YENEEA. Trimming cost V 5 bases and J 6 bases; bases outside gene matches: 10.

The V gene is TRBV25-1, the J gene TRBJ1-1; possible D gene TRBD1, 5 bases. The CDR3 extends over 16 amino acids. Trimming left V 8 bases short and J 7 bases short, with 26 bases between. Germline assignment: CDR1 MGHDK and CDR2 SYGVNS. The CDR3 is CASRRGTHLGPGEAFF. CDR3 nucleotides: TGTGCCAGCCGGCGCGGTACCCATCTGGGGCCAGGTGAAGCTTTCTTT. Filled out from reference TRBV25-1 and TRBJ1-1, the complete variable domain reads EADIYQTPRYLVIGTGKKITLECSQTMGHDKMYWYQQDPGMELHLIHYSYGVNSTEKGDLSSESTVSRIRTEHFPLTLESARPSHTSQYLCASRRGTHLGPGEAFFGQGTRLTVV.

V usage is TRBV7-6 and J usage is TRBJ2-7, with 7 bases matching TRBD1. CDR3 length: 15 residues. Germline V CDR1 and CDR2: SGHVS, FNYEAQ. V shed 1 base and J 3 bases; nucleotides not matched to a gene: 6. The CDR3 is CASSLGDSRGYEQYF. CDR3 bases: TGTGCCAGCAGCTTAGGGGACAGCCGCGGCTACGAGCAGTACTTC.

The J gene is TRBJ2-7, the V gene TRBV28; TRBD2 aligns across 11 bases. After removal of 8 bases from V and 3 bases from J, the junction contained 6 bases not matched to a gene. This CDR3 comprises 14 residues. Germline V lookup: CDR1 MDHEN, CDR2 SYDVKM. This CDR3 is CASGLAGGVYEQYF. The CDR3, as DNA: TGTGCCAGCGGCTTAGCGGGAGGGGTCTACGAGCAGTACTTC.

This chain links TRBV2 with TRBJ2-2, with 7 positions matching TRBD1. Trimming removed 2 bases from V and 6 bases from J; junction bases left unmatched: 0. The CDR3 sequence is 13 residues long. The V gene's germline CDR1 is SNHLY and CDR2 FYNNEI. CDR3 region: CASSEQGAGELFF. The CDR3 nucleotides read TGTGCCAGCAGTGAACAGGGGGCCGGGGAGCTGTTTTTT.

CDR3 nucleotide sequence: TGTGCCAGTGTGGGACAGGGAACCTACAATGAGCAGTTCTTC. This translates into CASVGQGTYNEQFF. V gene TRBV19 combines with J gene TRBJ2-1; 9 positions agree with TRBD1. Germline trimming cut 8 bases from V and 2 bases from J; bases unmatched to any gene: 4. Per the germline V gene, CDR1 is LNHDA and CDR2 is SQIVND (reference sequence). This CDR3 spans 14 amino acids.

The chain joins TRBV5-1 to TRBJ1-3; TRBD1 aligns across 9 bases. CDR1 is SGHRS, CDR2 YFSETQ, per germline. The CDR3 extends over 17 amino acids. J was trimmed by 7 bases and V by 0 bases; bases with no gene match: 11. CDR3: CASSLERITGGRNTIYF. The CDR3 nucleotides read TGCGCCAGCAGCTTGGAACGTATCACAGGGGGCAGGAACACCATATATTTT. The entire variable domain, with the rest obtained from reference TRBV5-1 and TRBJ1-3, is as follows: KAGVTQTPRYLIKTRGQQVTLSCSPISGHRSVSWYQQTPGQGLQFLFEYFSETQRNKGNFPGRFSGRQFSNSRSEMNVSTLELGDSALYLCASSLERITGGRNTIYFGEGSWLTVV.

The chain employs TRBV6-5 and TRBJ2-7; 8 bases agree with TRBD2. The CDR3 is made up of 15 amino acids. The germline gives CDR1 MNHEY, CDR2 SVGAGI. Trimming at V came to 2 bases and at J to 0 bases, leaving 3 bases not matched to a gene. CDR3 in DNA: TGTGCCAGCAGTTACCAACTAGCGGTCTCCTACGAGCAGTACTTC. This translates into CASSYQLAVSYEQYF.